Sequencing of this T cell receptor beta chain was carried out in a study of cytomegalovirus exposure and HLA in healthy donors. The PCR employed 60 Vbeta primers together with 13 Jbeta primers. This table comes from immunoSEQ multiplex PCR, and its TCRdb copy is limited to in-frame clones, with some not included. The sample lists about 170,000 clones, under 80% occurring once. V gave up 5 bases and J gave up 9 bases, with 13 bases separating them. CDR1 and CDR2 from the germline V gene are SEHNR and FQNEAQ (reference sequence). The CDR3 has 12 residues. The material sequenced was PBMCs. The J gene is TRBJ1-1, the V gene TRBV7-9, with D perhaps TRBD1 (6 bases). This sequence was found in a man aged 35-49 years in good health and CMV-seronegative. CDR3 region: CASSLRTAQAFF. CDR3 bases: TGTGCCAGCAGCCTTCGGACAGCCCAAGCTTTCTTT.